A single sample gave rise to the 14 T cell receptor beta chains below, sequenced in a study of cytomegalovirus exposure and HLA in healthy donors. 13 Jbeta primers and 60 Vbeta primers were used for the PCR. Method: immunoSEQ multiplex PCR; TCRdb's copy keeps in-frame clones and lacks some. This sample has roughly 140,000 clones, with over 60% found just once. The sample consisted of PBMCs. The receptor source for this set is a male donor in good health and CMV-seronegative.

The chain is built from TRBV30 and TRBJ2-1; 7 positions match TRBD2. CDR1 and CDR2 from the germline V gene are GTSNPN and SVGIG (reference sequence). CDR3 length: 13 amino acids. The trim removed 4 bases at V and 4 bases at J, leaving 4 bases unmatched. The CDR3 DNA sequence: TGTGCCTGGATAAGCGGGGCTTACAATGAGCAGTTCTTC. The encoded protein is CAWISGAYNEQFF.

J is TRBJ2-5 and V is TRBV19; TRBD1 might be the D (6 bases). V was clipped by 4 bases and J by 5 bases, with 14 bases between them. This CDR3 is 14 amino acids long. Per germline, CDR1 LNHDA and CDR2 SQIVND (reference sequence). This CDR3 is CASSNRNRAETQYF. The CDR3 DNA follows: TGTGCCAGTAGTAATCGTAACAGGGCCGAGACCCAGTACTTC.

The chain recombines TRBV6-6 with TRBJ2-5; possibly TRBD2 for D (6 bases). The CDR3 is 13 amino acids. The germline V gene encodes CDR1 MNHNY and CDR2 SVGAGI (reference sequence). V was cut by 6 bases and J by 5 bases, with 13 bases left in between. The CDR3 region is CASSDTGVETQYF. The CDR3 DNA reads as TGTGCCAGCAGCGACACGGGGGTGGAGACCCAGTACTTC.

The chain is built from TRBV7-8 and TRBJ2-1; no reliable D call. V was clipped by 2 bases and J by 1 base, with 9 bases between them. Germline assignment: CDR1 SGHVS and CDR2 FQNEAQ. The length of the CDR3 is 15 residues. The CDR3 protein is CASSLRETSYNEQFF. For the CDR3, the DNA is TGTGCCAGCAGCTTAAGAGAAACTTCCTACAATGAGCAGTTCTTC.

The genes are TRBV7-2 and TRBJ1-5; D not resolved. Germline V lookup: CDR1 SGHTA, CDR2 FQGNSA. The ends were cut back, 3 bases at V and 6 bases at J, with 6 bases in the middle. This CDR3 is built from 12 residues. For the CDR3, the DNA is TGTGCCAGCAGCTTCGGGAGTCAGCCCCAGCATTTT. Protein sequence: CASSFGSQPQHF.

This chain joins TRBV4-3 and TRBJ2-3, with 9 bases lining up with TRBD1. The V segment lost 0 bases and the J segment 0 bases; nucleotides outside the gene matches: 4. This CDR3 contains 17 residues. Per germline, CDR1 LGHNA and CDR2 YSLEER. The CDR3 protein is CASSQDWGTGSTDTQYF. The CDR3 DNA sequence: TGCGCCAGCAGCCAAGATTGGGGGACAGGGAGCACAGATACGCAGTATTTT.

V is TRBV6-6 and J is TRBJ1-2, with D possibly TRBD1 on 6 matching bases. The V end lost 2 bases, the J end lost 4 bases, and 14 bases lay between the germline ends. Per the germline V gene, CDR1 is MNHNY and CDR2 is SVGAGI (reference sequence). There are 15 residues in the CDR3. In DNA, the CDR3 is TGTGCCAGCAGTTACCTTACAGGGTCGGGCTATGGCTACACCTTC. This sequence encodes CASSYLTGSGYGYTF.

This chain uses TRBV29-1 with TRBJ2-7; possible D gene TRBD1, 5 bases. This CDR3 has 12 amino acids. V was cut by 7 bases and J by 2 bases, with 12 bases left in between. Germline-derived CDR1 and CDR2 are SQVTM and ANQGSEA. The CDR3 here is CSAVQGTYEQYF. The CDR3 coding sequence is TGCAGCGCTGTGCAGGGAACCTACGAGCAGTACTTC.

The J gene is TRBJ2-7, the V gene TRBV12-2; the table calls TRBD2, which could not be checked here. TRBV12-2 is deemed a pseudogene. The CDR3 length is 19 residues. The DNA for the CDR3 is TGTGCAAGTCGCTTAGCGTCGTCCATCCCTAAGGGACTCGGTTACGAGCAGTACTTC. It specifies CASRLASSIPKGLGYEQYF.

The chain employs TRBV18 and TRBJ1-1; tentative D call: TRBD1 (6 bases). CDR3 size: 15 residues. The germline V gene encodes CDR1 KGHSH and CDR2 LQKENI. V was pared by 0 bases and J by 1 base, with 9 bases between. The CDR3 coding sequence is TGTGCCAGCTCACCACCGGACAGATCGAACACTGAAGCTTTCTTT. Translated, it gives CASSPPDRSNTEAFF.

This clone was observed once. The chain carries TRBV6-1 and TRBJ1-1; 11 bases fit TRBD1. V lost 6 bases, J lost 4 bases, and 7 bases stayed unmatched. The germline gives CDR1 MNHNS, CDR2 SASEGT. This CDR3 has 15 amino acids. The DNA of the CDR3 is TGTGCCAGCAGGTCAACCGGGACAGGGGGCACTGAAGCTTTCTTT. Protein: CASRSTGTGGTEAFF.

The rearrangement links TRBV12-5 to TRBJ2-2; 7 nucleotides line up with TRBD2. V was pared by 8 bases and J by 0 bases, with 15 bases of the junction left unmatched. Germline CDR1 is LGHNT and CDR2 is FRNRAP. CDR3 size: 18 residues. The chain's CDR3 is CASRLGEGTNTNTGELFF. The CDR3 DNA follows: TGTGCTAGTCGCTTGGGGGAGGGCACCAACACGAACACCGGGGAGCTGTTTTTT.

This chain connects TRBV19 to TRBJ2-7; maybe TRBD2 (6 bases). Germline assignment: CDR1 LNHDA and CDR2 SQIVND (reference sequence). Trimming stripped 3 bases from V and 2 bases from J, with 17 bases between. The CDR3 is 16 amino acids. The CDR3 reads CASSIYLGGPTYEQYF. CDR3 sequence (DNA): TGTGCCAGTAGTATTTACCTCGGGGGACCCACCTACGAGCAGTACTTC.

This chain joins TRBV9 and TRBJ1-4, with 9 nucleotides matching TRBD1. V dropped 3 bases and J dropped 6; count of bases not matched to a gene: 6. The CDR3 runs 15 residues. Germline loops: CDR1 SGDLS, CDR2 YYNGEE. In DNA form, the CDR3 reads TGTGCCAGCAGCGCCCGGACAGGGGCGGATGAAAAACTGTTTTTT. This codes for CASSARTGADEKLFF. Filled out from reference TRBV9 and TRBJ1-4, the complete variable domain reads DSGVTQTPKHLITATGQRVTLRCSPRSGDLSVYWYQQSLDQGLQFLIQYYNGEERAKGNILERFSAQQFPDLHSELNLSSLELGDSALYFCASSARTGADEKLFFGSGTQLSVL.